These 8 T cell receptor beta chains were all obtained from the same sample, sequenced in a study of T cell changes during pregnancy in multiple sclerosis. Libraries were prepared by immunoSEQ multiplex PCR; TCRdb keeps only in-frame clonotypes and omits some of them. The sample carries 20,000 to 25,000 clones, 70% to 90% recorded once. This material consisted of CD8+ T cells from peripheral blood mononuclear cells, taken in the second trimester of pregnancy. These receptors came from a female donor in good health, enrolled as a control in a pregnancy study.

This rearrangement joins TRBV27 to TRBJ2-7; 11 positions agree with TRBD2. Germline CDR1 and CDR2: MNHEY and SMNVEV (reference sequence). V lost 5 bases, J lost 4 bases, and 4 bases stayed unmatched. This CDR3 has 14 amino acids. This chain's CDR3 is CASSLGLADYEQYF. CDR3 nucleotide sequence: TGTGCCAGCAGTCTGGGACTAGCGGATTACGAGCAGTACTTC.

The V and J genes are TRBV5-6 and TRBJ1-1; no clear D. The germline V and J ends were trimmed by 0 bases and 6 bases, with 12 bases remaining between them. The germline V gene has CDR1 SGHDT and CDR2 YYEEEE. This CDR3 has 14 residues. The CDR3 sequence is CASSLGGHSAEAFF. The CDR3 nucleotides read TGTGCCAGCAGCTTGGGAGGGCATTCGGCTGAAGCTTTCTTT. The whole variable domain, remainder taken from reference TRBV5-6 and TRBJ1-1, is DAGVTQSPTHLIKTRGQQVTLRCSPKSGHDTVSWYQQALGQGPQFIFQYYEEEERQRGNFPDRFSGHQFPNYSSELNVNALLLGDSALYLCASSLGGHSAEAFFGQGTRLTVV.

The CDR3 spells CASSQDEGGNEQFF. DNA for the CDR3: TGCGCCAGCAGCCAAGATGAAGGGGGCAATGAGCAGTTCTTC. The chain uses TRBV4-1 and TRBJ2-1, with D possibly TRBD1 on 6 matching bases. The V gene's germline CDR1 is MGHRA and CDR2 YSYEKL. Trimming removed 0 bases from V and 6 bases from J, with 9 bases in between. The CDR3 totals 14 residues.

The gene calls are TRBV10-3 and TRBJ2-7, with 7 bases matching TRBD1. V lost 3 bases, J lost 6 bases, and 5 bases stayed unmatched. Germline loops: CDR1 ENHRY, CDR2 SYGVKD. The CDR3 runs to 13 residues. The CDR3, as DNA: TGTGCCATCAGTGATCCCGACAGGGCCGAGCAGTACTTC. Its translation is CAISDPDRAEQYF.

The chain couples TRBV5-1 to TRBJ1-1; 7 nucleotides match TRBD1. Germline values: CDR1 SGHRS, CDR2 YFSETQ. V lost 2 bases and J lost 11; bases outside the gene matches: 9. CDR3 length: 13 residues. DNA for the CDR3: TGCGCCAGCAGCTTACAGGGGAGAGTTCGGGCTTTCTTT. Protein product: CASSLQGRVRAFF.

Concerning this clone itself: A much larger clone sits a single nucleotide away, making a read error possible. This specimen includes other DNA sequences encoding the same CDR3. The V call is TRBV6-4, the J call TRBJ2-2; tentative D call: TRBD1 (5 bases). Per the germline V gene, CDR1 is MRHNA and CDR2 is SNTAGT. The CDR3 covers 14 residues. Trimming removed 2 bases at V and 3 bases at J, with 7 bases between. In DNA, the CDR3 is TGTGCCAGCAGTGACGGCAGGGACACCGGGGAGCTGTTTTTT. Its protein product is CASSDGRDTGELFF.

The CDR3 loop is CASSQMGTGAYEQYF. CDR3 in DNA: TGTGCCAGCAGCCAAATGGGGACAGGGGCCTACGAGCAGTACTTC. V gene TRBV4-2 combines with J gene TRBJ2-5; 10 bases are a match to TRBD1. The DNA end favors TRBJ2-7, so the J call may be wrong. Germline V gene lookup returns CDR1 LGHNA and CDR2 YNFKEQ. This CDR3 is 15 amino acids long.

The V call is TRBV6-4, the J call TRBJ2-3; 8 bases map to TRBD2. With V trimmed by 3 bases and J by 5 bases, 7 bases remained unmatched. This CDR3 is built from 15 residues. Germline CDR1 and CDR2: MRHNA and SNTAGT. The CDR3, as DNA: TGTGCCAGCAGTGAACTAGCGGAACCCAGAGATACGCAGTATTTT. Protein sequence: CASSELAEPRDTQYF.